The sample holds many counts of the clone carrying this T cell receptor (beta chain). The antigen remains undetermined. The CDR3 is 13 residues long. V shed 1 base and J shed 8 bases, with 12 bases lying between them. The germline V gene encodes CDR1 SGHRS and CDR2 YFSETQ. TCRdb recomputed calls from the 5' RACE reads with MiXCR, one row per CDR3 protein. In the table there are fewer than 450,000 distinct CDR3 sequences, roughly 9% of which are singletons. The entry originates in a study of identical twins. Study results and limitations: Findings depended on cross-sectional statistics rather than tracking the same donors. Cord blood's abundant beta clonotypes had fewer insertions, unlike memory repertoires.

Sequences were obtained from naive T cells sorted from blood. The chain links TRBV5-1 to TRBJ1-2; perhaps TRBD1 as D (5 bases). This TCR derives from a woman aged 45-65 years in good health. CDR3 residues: CASSLTGPWGYTF. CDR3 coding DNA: TGCGCCAGCAGCTTGACAGGCCCCTGGGGCTACACCTTC.